A selection of T cell receptor beta chains follows, all from one sample in a study of blood T cells in healthy people across ages. MiXCR, run by TCRdb on the 5' RACE reads, gives a single entry per CDR3 protein. This sample has 1,500,000 or so distinct CDR3 sequences; approximately 63% occur once, and the top ten carry under 8.5%. Sequencing was carried out using blood. These receptors were obtained from a man younger than 35 in good health. Both conserved end residues are part of each CDR3. D genes are given only for firm matches. For some rows the clone size is stated as once, few or many, or as a class when expanded; others skip it.

CDR3,DNA,V,J,size,D
CASSDVSPYQPQHF,TGTGCCAGCAGTGATGTCAGTCCTTATCAGCCCCAGCATTTT,TRBV6-2/TRBV6-3,TRBJ1-5,-,-
CASSLSVGFYEQYF,TGTGCCAGTAGTTTATCGGTTGGGTTCTACGAGCAGTACTTC,TRBV27,TRBJ2-7,-,-
CASSWEGGTETQYF,TGTGCCAGCAGCTGGGAAGGGGGCACAGAGACCCAGTACTTC,TRBV7-2,TRBJ2-5,-,TRBD1
CASSLEVATREQYF,TGTGCCAGCAGCTTAGAAGTAGCTACGCGGGAGCAGTACTTC,TRBV7-2,TRBJ2-7,-,-
CASTPEVANYNEQFF,TGTGCCTCGACCCCGGAGGTAGCGAACTACAATGAGCAGTTCTTC,TRBV10-3,TRBJ2-1,-,-
CATSSPIAGDYNEQFF,TGTGCCACCAGCAGCCCGATAGCGGGAGACTACAATGAGCAGTTCTTC,TRBV15,TRBJ2-1,-,TRBD2
CASSIGAGMNTEAFF,TGTGCCAGCAGCATTGGGGCGGGGATGAACACTGAAGCTTTCTTT,TRBV7-6,TRBJ1-1,-,-
CASSQLRFGYTF,TGTGCCAGCAGCCAACTGCGGTTTGGCTACACCTTC,TRBV7-9,TRBJ1-2,-,-
CATRRPLSYEQYF,TGTGCCACCCGCAGGCCACTCTCCTACGAGCAGTACTTC,TRBV6-5,TRBJ2-7,-,-
CSARVSGPRELFF,TGCAGTGCTAGAGTGTCGGGGCCTCGGGAGCTGTTTTTT,TRBV20-1,TRBJ2-2,-,-
CASSLTKPNTGELFF,TGTGCCAGCAGTTTAACCAAGCCGAACACCGGGGAGCTGTTTTTT,TRBV12-3/TRBV12-4,TRBJ2-2,-,-
CASSQALGNGYTF,TGTGCCAGCAGCCAAGCTCTGGGAAATGGCTACACCTTC,TRBV4-2,TRBJ1-2,-,-
CASSGTGGKETQYF,TGTGCCAGCAGTGGAACAGGGGGAAAAGAGACCCAGTACTTC,TRBV25-1,TRBJ2-5,few,TRBD1
CASSYSSRGQSANYGYTF,TGTGCCAGCAGTTACTCCTCCCGGGGGCAGTCTGCTAACTATGGCTACACCTTC,TRBV6-2/TRBV6-3,TRBJ1-2,-,-
CASTTRRDIKYF,TGTGCCAGCACAACTCGGAGGGACATAAAGTACTTC,TRBV2,TRBJ2-7,-,-
CASGGSQDRETQYF,TGTGCCAGCGGGGGGTCACAAGACCGAGAGACCCAGTACTTC,TRBV25-1,TRBJ2-5,-,-
CASSLRGGGQETQYF,TGTGCCAGCAGTTTACGGGGGGGCGGTCAAGAGACCCAGTACTTC,TRBV12-3/TRBV12-4,TRBJ2-5,-,TRBD2
CASSDHLAVNEQFF,TGTGCCAGCAGTGACCATCTAGCGGTCAATGAGCAGTTCTTC,TRBV6-5,TRBJ2-1,-,TRBD2
CAITAGRDTDTQYF,TGTGCCATCACTGCCGGGAGGGACACAGATACGCAGTATTTT,TRBV10-3,TRBJ2-3,few,TRBD2
CSARGLLLNNEQFF,TGCAGTGCTAGAGGTCTCCTCCTTAACAATGAGCAGTTCTTC,TRBV20-1,TRBJ2-1,-,-
CATTYGQDLFF,TGTGCCACCACGTATGGACAGGATCTGTTTTTT,TRBV15,TRBJ1-4,-,TRBD1
CSATRLAGTDTQYF,TGCAGTGCTACGAGACTAGCGGGGACAGATACGCAGTATTTT,TRBV20-1,TRBJ2-3,-,TRBD2
CASSSRPQGNVYEQYF,TGTGCCAGCAGTAGTAGGCCCCAGGGGAATGTCTACGAGCAGTACTTC,TRBV12-3/TRBV12-4,TRBJ2-7,-,-